Shown below are 30 T cell receptor beta chains from a single sample sequenced in a study of long-term antiretroviral therapy in people with HIV. Version v3.0 of the immunoSEQ assay ran at survey level. Clones were sequenced by immunoSEQ multiplex PCR, and TCRdb holds only the in-frame ones, with some missing. The sample includes roughly 20,000 clones, approximately 86% of them seen just once. Material: unsorted PBMCs, obtained 0.5 years after starting antiretroviral therapy. All receptors come from a man aged 35 to 55 with HIV.

The chain combines TRBV9 with TRBJ1-5; D is possibly TRBD1 (5 bases). Per the germline V gene, CDR1 is SGDLS and CDR2 is YYNGEE. With 0 bases removed from V and 7 bases from J, the gap between germline ends came to 8 bases. The CDR3 runs to 13 residues. The CDR3 spells CASSVEGQQPQHF. CDR3 nucleotide sequence: TGTGCCAGCAGCGTAGAAGGACAACAGCCCCAGCATTTT.

The rearrangement links TRBV7-9 to TRBJ2-3, with D tentatively TRBD2 (6 bases). Germline V CDR1 and CDR2: SEHNR, FQNEAQ (reference sequence). The V and J ends lost 0 bases and 9 bases respectively, with 10 bases between them. The CDR3 loop spans 13 amino acids. CDR3 protein: CASSLARGGTQYF. The CDR3 bases are TGTGCCAGCAGCTTAGCGCGGGGTGGAACGCAGTATTTT.

The chain links TRBV19 to TRBJ2-5, with 9 nucleotides matching TRBD2. Germline assignment: CDR1 LNHDA and CDR2 SQIVND (reference sequence). Trimming at V came to 4 bases and at J to 4 bases, leaving 10 bases not matched to a gene. The CDR3 is 16 residues long. CDR3 nucleotide sequence: TGTGCCAGTAGTAGTAGCGGGGGAGAGCTCCGAGAGACCCAGTACTTC. This codes for CASSSSGGELRETQYF.

The chain's CDR3 is CASSITPTGIYGYTF. The CDR3 DNA reads as TGTGCCAGTAGTATAACCCCGACAGGGATCTATGGCTACACCTTC. V usage is TRBV19 and J usage is TRBJ1-2; 7 nucleotides agree with TRBD1. V shed 2 bases and J 4 bases; nucleotides not matched to a gene: 7. CDR1 is LNHDA and CDR2 is SQIVND in the germline V gene (reference sequence). The CDR3 loop spans 15 amino acids.

The chain employs TRBV2 and TRBJ1-2; 7 bases agree with TRBD1. Trimming took 8 bases from V and 4 from J; bases not matched to a gene: 7. Germline CDR1 reads SNHLY; CDR2 reads FYNNEI. The CDR3 covers 13 residues. The CDR3 region is CASGIRTGYGYTF. The CDR3 DNA sequence: TGTGCCAGCGGAATAAGGACAGGCTATGGCTACACCTTC. The entire variable domain, with the rest obtained from reference TRBV2 and TRBJ1-2, is as follows: EPEVTQTPSHQVTQMGQEVILRCVPISNHLYFYWYRQILGQKVEFLVSFYNNEISEKSEIFDDQFSVERPDGSNFTLKIRSTKLEDSAMYFCASGIRTGYGYTFGSGTRLTVV.

This sequence joins TRBV4-1 and TRBJ2-1; D is unclear. The V and J ends lost 2 bases and 9 bases respectively, with 5 bases between them. This CDR3 has 11 amino acids. Germline CDR1 and CDR2: MGHRA and YSYEKL. The CDR3 reads CASSQTVEQFF. The DNA of the CDR3 is TGCGCCAGCAGCCAAACCGTTGAGCAGTTCTTC.

The V call is TRBV23-1, the J call TRBJ2-2; 12 bases map to TRBD1. TRBV23-1 is noted as an ORF with a role that remains uncertain. The CDR3 has 17 amino acids. The V segment lost 4 bases and the J segment 7 bases; nucleotides outside the gene matches: 10. CDR3 residues: CASSPPRDRGLVGELFF. The DNA of the CDR3 is TGCGCCAGCAGTCCCCCGCGGGACAGGGGGCTTGTCGGGGAGCTGTTTTTT.

The V and J genes are TRBV6-1 and TRBJ2-7; a weak D match, TRBD1 (5 bases). The germline V gene encodes CDR1 MNHNS and CDR2 SASEGT. Trimming stripped 0 bases from V and 4 bases from J, with 10 bases between. The CDR3 runs 14 residues. The chain's CDR3 is CASSEAGPMYEQYF. CDR3 DNA sequence: TGTGCCAGCAGTGAAGCGGGGCCAATGTACGAGCAGTACTTC.

The chain couples TRBV5-4 to TRBJ2-3, with TRBD2 matching over 9 bases. CDR1 is SGHNT and CDR2 is YYREEE in the germline V gene (reference sequence). CDR3 size: 15 residues. Germline trimming cut 2 bases from V and 2 bases from J; bases unmatched to any gene: 3. This CDR3 reads CASSFSGRTTDTQYF. CDR3 sequence (DNA): TGTGCCAGCAGCTTTAGCGGGAGAACCACAGATACGCAGTATTTT.

A single count supports this clone. The gene calls are TRBV7-2 and TRBJ1-1, with D perhaps matching TRBD1 (5 bases). V was cut by 7 bases and J by 1 base, with 22 bases left in between. Looked up from germline, CDR1 is SGHTA and CDR2 is FQGNSA. This CDR3 spans 17 amino acids. CDR3 region: CASNSAGTPVRNTEAFF. As DNA, the CDR3 is TGTGCCAGCAACTCCGCAGGGACTCCCGTAAGGAACACTGAAGCTTTCTTT.

This chain joins TRBV12-5 and TRBJ2-7; the D gene is possibly TRBD1 (5 bases). The V gene's germline CDR1 is LGHNT and CDR2 FRNRAP. Trimming removed 6 bases at V and 4 bases at J, with 13 bases between. The CDR3 covers 13 residues. The CDR3 region is CASGLRGVYEQYF. The CDR3 DNA is TGTGCTAGTGGGTTAAGGGGCGTTTACGAGCAGTACTTC.

This clone was counted between two and nine times. The chain couples TRBV14 to TRBJ1-6; D remains unclear. V was shortened by 0 bases and J by 6 bases, with 9 bases between the two germline ends. Germline V CDR1 and CDR2: SGHDN, FVKESK. This CDR3 has 15 amino acids. The CDR3 region is CASSQESLINSPLHF. The DNA for the CDR3 is TGTGCCAGCAGCCAAGAGTCTTTAATTAATTCACCCCTCCACTTT.

The genes are TRBV14 and TRBJ1-1; D unresolved. Germline CDR1 SGHDN, CDR2 FVKESK. There are 14 residues in the CDR3. V was shortened by 0 bases and J by 1 base, with 6 bases between the two germline ends. CDR3 DNA sequence: TGTGCCAGCAGCCAAGATGTCTGGAACACTGAAGCTTTCTTT. Translation: CASSQDVWNTEAFF.

The J gene is TRBJ2-1, the V gene TRBV7-2; D might be TRBD2 (5 bases). Germline-derived CDR1 and CDR2 are SGHTA and FQGNSA. The germline V and J ends were trimmed by 4 bases and 3 bases, with 25 bases remaining between them. CDR3 length equals 19 residues. The DNA for the CDR3 is TGTGCCAGCAGCTCTAACAAGGACTCCCTCCTATTTAGCTACAATGAGCAGTTCTTC. Translating gives CASSSNKDSLLFSYNEQFF.

This clone has only a few counts. This chain links TRBV5-1 with TRBJ2-7; D call uncertain. The CDR3 is 14 residues long. Germline V CDR1 and CDR2: SGHRS, YFSETQ. The ends were cut back, 2 bases at V and 2 bases at J, with 11 bases in the middle. In DNA form, the CDR3 reads TGCGCCAGCAGCTTTGGCTCGGTAACCTACGAGCAGTACTTC. Its translation is CASSFGSVTYEQYF.

This clone was detected only a few times. The chain carries TRBV14 and TRBJ2-7; D ambiguous. Looked up from germline, CDR1 is SGHDN and CDR2 is FVKESK. Deletions cut 0 bases from V and 1 base from J, with 13 bases between. The CDR3 is made up of 16 amino acids. CDR3 protein: CASSQDWITNSYEQYF. DNA for the CDR3: TGTGCCAGCAGCCAAGACTGGATAACTAATTCCTACGAGCAGTACTTC.

The genes are TRBV4-1 and TRBJ2-7; D is undetermined. Deletions cut 1 base from V and 4 bases from J, with 8 bases between. This CDR3 region has 13 residues. CDR1 is MGHRA, CDR2 YSYEKL, per germline. CDR3 residues: CASSQVGDYEQYF. The CDR3 DNA sequence: TGCGCCAGCAGCCAAGTTGGCGATTACGAGCAGTACTTC.

The CDR3 nucleotides read TGTGCCAGCAGCTCCACAGGGGCCCTTTACAATGAGCAGTTCTTC. Translating gives CASSSTGALYNEQFF. V and J are TRBV7-3 and TRBJ2-1; 7 bases are shared with TRBD1. This CDR3 spans 15 amino acids. Germline values: CDR1 SGHTA, CDR2 FQGTGA. Losses at the gene ends were 4 bases for V and 4 bases for J; bases not matched to a gene: 7.

The chain is built from TRBV9 and TRBJ2-3, with 8 bases that match TRBD2. The trim removed 3 bases at V and 5 bases at J, leaving 5 bases unmatched. The CDR3 covers 14 residues. Looked up from germline, CDR1 is SGDLS and CDR2 is YYNGEE. CDR3: CASSAGGAGDTQYF. CDR3 DNA: TGTGCCAGCAGCGCCGGGGGGGCGGGAGATACGCAGTATTTT. Drawing the rest from reference TRBV9 and TRBJ2-3, the complete variable domain is DSGVTQTPKHLITATGQRVTLRCSPRSGDLSVYWYQQSLDQGLQFLIQYYNGEERAKGNILERFSAQQFPDLHSELNLSSLELGDSALYFCASSAGGAGDTQYFGPGTRLTVL.

CDR3 bases: TGTGCCAGCAGTGAGCAGTACGAGCAGTACTTC. It encodes CASSEQYEQYF. This sequence joins TRBV6-1 and TRBJ2-7; D is unclear. This CDR3 has 11 amino acids. The germline gives CDR1 MNHNS, CDR2 SASEGT. V was cut by 3 bases and J by 4 bases, with 4 bases left in between.

The chain combines TRBV5-1 with TRBJ2-7; tentative D call: TRBD2 (5 bases). Germline CDR1 reads SGHRS; CDR2 reads YFSETQ. CDR3 size: 12 residues. Trimming left V 0 bases short and J 7 bases short, with 8 bases between. In DNA form, the CDR3 reads TGCGCCAGCAGCTTGGACGGGGTTGAGCAGTACTTC. Residues: CASSLDGVEQYF.

This clone was recorded once. This chain joins TRBV29-1 and TRBJ1-4; the D gene is possibly TRBD1 (5 bases). V lost 3 bases to trimming and J lost 7 bases, with 12 bases between them. The CDR3 is 13 amino acids. The germline V gene encodes CDR1 SQVTM and CDR2 ANQGSEA. The CDR3 spells CSVESGRGEKLFF. Here the CDR3 DNA reads TGCAGCGTTGAGTCAGGGAGGGGTGAAAAACTGTTTTTT.

The chain combines TRBV5-1 with TRBJ1-1, with 8 positions matching TRBD1. The V and J ends lost 4 bases and 5 bases, in that order; junction bases with no gene match: 10. Germline CDR1 and CDR2: SGHRS and YFSETQ. The CDR3 has 15 residues. The CDR3 loop is CASSTSPQGGTEAFF. CDR3 nucleotides: TGCGCCAGCAGCACTAGCCCACAGGGGGGGACTGAAGCTTTCTTT. The full variable domain, its missing parts supplied by reference TRBV5-1 and TRBJ1-1, is KAGVTQTPRYLIKTRGQQVTLSCSPISGHRSVSWYQQTPGQGLQFLFEYFSETQRNKGNFPGRFSGRQFSNSRSEMNVSTLELGDSALYLCASSTSPQGGTEAFFGQGTRLTVV.

Only a few counts were recorded for this clone. The gene calls are TRBV7-9 and TRBJ2-1; TRBD1 might be the D (5 bases). The CDR3 is made up of 14 amino acids. Germline V gene lookup returns CDR1 SEHNR and CDR2 FQNEAQ (reference sequence). The germline V and J ends were trimmed by 1 base and 7 bases, with 11 bases remaining between them. Written as DNA, the CDR3 is TGTGCCAGCAGCTTAGATCAGGGTGGGAATGAGCAGTTCTTC. This encodes CASSLDQGGNEQFF.

This chain connects TRBV9 to TRBJ2-7; D may correspond to TRBD1 or TRBD2 (5 bases each). The germline CDR1 and CDR2 sequences are SGDLS and YYNGEE. The germline V and J ends were trimmed by 0 bases and 3 bases, with 13 bases remaining between them. The CDR3 loop spans 15 amino acids. The CDR3 coding sequence is TGTGCCAGCAGCGTAGACGGTCGGGGCTACTACGAGCAGTACTTC. Translating gives CASSVDGRGYYEQYF.

The chain couples TRBV7-8 to TRBJ1-1; a weak D match, TRBD1 (5 bases). The CDR3 has 13 residues. The V end lost 3 bases, the J end lost 5 bases, and 10 bases lay between the germline ends. Germline CDR1 is SGHVS and CDR2 is FQNEAQ. The CDR3 protein is CASSLGEGTEAFF. The CDR3, as DNA: TGTGCCAGCAGCTTGGGGGAGGGAACTGAAGCTTTCTTT.

The count of this clone is one. V is TRBV6-6 and J is TRBJ2-7; the D is unclear. Trimming removed 2 bases from V and 3 bases from J, with 5 bases in between. CDR3 length equals 12 residues. CDR1 is MNHNY and CDR2 is SVGAGI in the germline V gene (reference sequence). In nucleotides, the CDR3 is TGTGCCAGCAGTTACGTGGACTACGAGCAGTACTTC. It is translated as CASSYVDYEQYF.

This clone was found once. The chain carries TRBV27 and TRBJ1-1; D is unresolved. The CDR3 is made up of 13 amino acids. Trimming cost V 2 bases and J 7 bases, with 11 bases left between them. Germline CDR1 MNHEY, CDR2 SMNVEV (reference sequence). The chain's CDR3 is CASSLREDLEAFF. Written as DNA, the CDR3 is TGTGCCAGCAGTTTACGGGAGGATCTTGAAGCTTTCTTT.

The rearrangement links TRBV5-5 to TRBJ2-5; D gene unclear. This CDR3 region has 15 residues. V shed 2 bases and J shed 3 bases, with 14 bases lying between them. CDR1 and CDR2 (germline): SGHKS, YYEKEE (reference sequence). The CDR3 reads CASSLNSAFEETQYF. CDR3 coding DNA: TGTGCCAGCAGCTTAAATTCAGCGTTTGAAGAGACCCAGTACTTC.

The chain carries TRBV5-1 and TRBJ2-7; 8 bases are shared with TRBD1. V dropped 4 bases and J dropped 2; count of bases not matched to a gene: 8. This CDR3 spans 15 amino acids. CDR1 SGHRS and CDR2 YFSETQ come from the germline V gene. The CDR3 region has the DNA TGCGCCAGCAGCAATGACAGGGGACCAACCTACGAGCAGTACTTC. Translation: CASSNDRGPTYEQYF.